The clone carrying this T cell receptor (beta chain) was seen only once. V was clipped by 0 bases and J by 2 bases; unmatched bases: 7. This CDR3 is 16 amino acids long. Germline V gene data show CDR1 as LGHDT and CDR2 as YNNKEL (reference sequence). This entry belongs to a study of blood T cell repertoires in COVID-19. Study background: PBMCs, B-cell-depleted T cells, or T cells provided the cDNA or gDNA that made up the material.

Seattle participants joined during active infection and were tracked over time. Measured with immunoSEQ multiplex PCR; TCRdb has only the in-frame clones, and not every one. Here the sample spans fewer than 250,000 clones, around 80% being singletons. The source is a woman in her fifties or sixties with COVID-19, enrolled during active disease. Source material: peripheral blood. This chain joins TRBV3-1 (or the pseudogene TRBV3-2) and TRBJ2-7; 7 bases align to TRBD2. The CDR3 sequence: CASSQDATSIPYEQYF. CDR3 bases: TGTGCCAGCAGCCAAGATGCGACTAGCATTCCCTACGAGCAGTACTTC.